The T cell receptor (beta chain) described here comes from a study of T cells in Graves' hyperthyroidism and ophthalmopathy. Study details: Blood from the periphery was taken at initial diagnosis, before any treatment.

Germline-derived CDR1 and CDR2 are MDHEN and SYDVKM. Unmatched junction bases numbered 15, after V lost 6 bases and J lost 4 bases. The CDR3 loop spans 17 amino acids. With regard to this clonotype: Its antigen remains unknown.

Amplified regions were TCR beta CDR3 sequences from RNA transcripts. The TCR CDR3 was amplified in a first-round RT-PCR using the HTBI primer set. TCRdb re-analysed the multiplex PCR reads in MiXCR, keeping a single row per CDR3 protein. The sample contains some 250,000 distinct CDR3 sequences, 13% to 15% of which appear only once. The PBMCs had their origin in 8.5 to 10 ml of fresh peripheral blood. General study results and limits: Progression to ophthalmopathy was predicted a median of approximately 6.4 months early. Most clonotypes that expanded in the thyroid above 0.001 also showed up in blood.

The material sequenced was blood. This TCR was sampled from a woman between 40 and 50 years old with Graves' hyperthyroidism that later progressed to Graves' ophthalmopathy. The rearrangement joins TRBV28 to TRBJ2-7; 10 bases match TRBD2. CDR3 amino acids: CASRVSSGRSVWYEQYF. The CDR3 DNA reads as TGTGCCAGCAGGGTGTCTAGCGGGAGATCTGTGTGGTACGAGCAGTACTTC.